This TCR beta chain was captured by sequencing in a study of molecular identifiers for immune sequencing clone quantification. Study context: The replicates split RNA from around 20,000 or 100,000 naive CD8 cells five ways and sequenced four.

Study-level findings and limits: Clones above 20 RNA copies contained over 98% of effector molecules and under 1% of naive molecules.

Naive CD8 library inputs spanned roughly 20,000 to 1,100,000 sorted cells and 10%, 30% or 50% RNA. Previously published methods and listed TCR primers were used for the bulk TCR libraries. TCRdb re-analysed the PCR reads in MiXCR, keeping a single row per CDR3 protein. The profile shows about 320,000 distinct CDR3 sequences, about a fifth of them singletons. The sample holds many counts of this clonotype. Its antigen remains unidentified. This CDR3 region has 16 residues. Germline V CDR1 and CDR2: SGHDN, FVKESK. With 0 bases clipped from V and 9 bases from J, the junction kept 9 bases outside the gene matches.

This receptor was taken from a human donor in good health. Some libraries in this study had Jurkat cell RNA spiked in. The sequenced sample consisted of naive CD8+ T cells from blood, with Jurkat cell RNA spiked in. Subset denoted: FACS-sorted CD8+CD4-CCR7+CD45RA+ naive T cells. The genes are TRBV14 and TRBJ2-2; 8 bases match TRBD1. CDR3 nucleotides: TGTGCCAGCAGCCAAGAGACAGGGGCTACGCCCAGGGAGCTGTTTTTT. Translated: CASSQETGATPRELFF.